The TCR beta chain described here comes from a study of CD8+CD57+ T cells in acquired aplastic anemia. Overall study context: Sorting CD4+ and CD8+ cells gave DNA averaging 3.2 ug. Healthy donors averaged around 11 million reads for CD4+ cells.

J lost 5 bases, V lost 1 base, and 6 bases had no gene match. The germline gives CDR1 DFQATT, CDR2 SNEGSKA (reference sequence). This CDR3 spans 15 amino acids. The use of genomic DNA as template underpinned the TCR beta VDJ and CDR3 profiling. TCRdb independently ran MiXCR on the reads; one entry per CDR3 protein. The repertoire holds 180,000 or so distinct CDR3 sequences, with 35% to 50% as singletons. Study results and caveats: CD8+ Simpson's diversity showed no significant patient-control difference. Roughly 30 CD8+ CDR3 sequences occurred in both the patients and the controls.

As regards this clonotype: Its antigen remains unidentified.

This clonotype was sampled from a human donor in good health. The gene calls are TRBV20-1 and TRBJ2-5, with 11 bases that match TRBD2. Sequences were obtained from sorted CD4+, CD8+, or CD8+CD57+ T cells (not recorded which) from PBMCs. The CDR3 region is CSARVASGRWETQYF. Here the CDR3 DNA reads TGCAGTGCTAGAGTGGCTAGCGGGAGGTGGGAGACCCAGTACTTC.